Below are 23 T cell receptor beta chains sequenced from a single sample in a study of shared clonotypes between healthy human individuals. Repertoires were generated with immunoSEQ multiplex PCR, while TCRdb's copy carries only in-frame clones and drops some. The sample includes 2 million to 2.5 million clones, about 95% seen only once; the top ten take roughly 1%. Naive CD8 populations comprised CD45RO-negative cells positively selected for CCR7, excluding terminally differentiated effector memory CD45RA+ cells. The sample comprised naive CD8+ T cells sorted from blood. These receptors all stem from a man younger than 35 in good health.

V is TRBV19 and J is TRBJ1-1, with TRBD1 as a possible D gene (5 bases). Looked up from germline, CDR1 is LNHDA and CDR2 is SQIVND (reference sequence). Between the trimmed V and J ends, which lost 7 bases and 2 bases, there was a span of 11 bases. The CDR3 contains 13 residues. Here the CDR3 DNA reads TGTGCCAGTACCCTGGGACCAAACACTGAAGCTTTCTTT. Translating gives CASTLGPNTEAFF.

The chain recombines TRBV19 with TRBJ1-1; D is uncertain. CDR1 is LNHDA, CDR2 SQIVND, per germline (reference sequence). The CDR3 is 13 residues long. The V and J ends lost 6 bases and 5 bases respectively, with 13 bases between them. CDR3 residues: CASSLAGNTEAFF. The CDR3 nucleotides read TGTGCCAGTAGCCTCGCGGGGAATACTGAAGCTTTCTTT. The variable domain in full, completed from reference TRBV19 and TRBJ1-1, reads DGGITQSPKYLFRKEGQNVTLSCEQNLNHDAMYWYRQDPGQGLRLIYYSQIVNDFQKGDIAEGYSVSREKKESFPLTVTSAQKNPTAFYLCASSLAGNTEAFFGQGTRLTVV.

A word on this clone: Other DNA sequences in this specimen translate into the identical CDR3. V gene TRBV9 combines with J gene TRBJ2-1; 10 bases agree with TRBD2. V lost 0 bases, J lost 5 bases, and 2 bases stayed unmatched. Germline CDR1 SGDLS, CDR2 YYNGEE. This CDR3 region has 15 residues. The CDR3 sequence: CASSVGSGRDNEQFF. The CDR3 bases are TGTGCCAGCAGCGTAGGAAGCGGGAGGGACAATGAGCAGTTCTTC.

This sequence joins TRBV7-9 and TRBJ1-2; perhaps TRBD1 as D (5 bases). The germline V and J ends were trimmed by 5 bases and 1 base, with 17 bases remaining between them. Germline lookup yields CDR1 SEHNR and CDR2 FQNEAQ (reference sequence). The CDR3 totals 16 residues. The CDR3 bases are TGTGCCAGCAGCGAAGCGGAGGGGCGATTTAACTATGGCTACACCTTC. This codes for CASSEAEGRFNYGYTF.

This CDR3 reads CASSFEGGSYEQYF. Here the CDR3 DNA reads TGTGCCAGCAGTTTCGAAGGGGGCTCCTACGAGCAGTACTTC. The chain uses TRBV28 and TRBJ2-7; TRBD1 is a possible D gene (6 bases). CDR1 and CDR2 from the germline V gene are MDHEN and SYDVKM. The CDR3 contains 14 residues. Trimming pared 3 bases from V and 0 bases from J, leaving 9 bases between.

The V gene is TRBV7-9, the J gene TRBJ2-3; the match to TRBD2 covers 12 bases. CDR1 is SEHNR, CDR2 FQNEAQ, per germline (reference sequence). This CDR3 comprises 16 residues. Trimming took 5 bases from V and 4 from J; bases not matched to a gene: 7. CDR3 loop: CASSELAGGFPDTQYF. In DNA, the CDR3 is TGTGCCAGCAGCGAACTAGCGGGGGGCTTCCCAGATACGCAGTATTTT.

The chain has TRBV2 and TRBJ1-2, with TRBD1 matching over 12 bases. This CDR3 contains 15 residues. Germline values: CDR1 SNHLY, CDR2 FYNNEI. J was trimmed by 6 bases and V by 6 bases; bases with no gene match: 8. The CDR3 loop reads CASSPGQGATNGYTF. In DNA form, the CDR3 reads TGTGCCAGCAGCCCGGGACAGGGGGCTACGAATGGCTACACCTTC.

The J gene is TRBJ2-2, the V gene TRBV4-3; D is uncertain. The CDR3 has 14 residues. Germline V gene lookup returns CDR1 LGHNA and CDR2 YSLEER. Trimming shortened V by 1 base and J by 5 bases, and 8 bases separated the two germline ends. The CDR3 sequence is CASSQVFTTGELFF. The DNA for the CDR3 is TGCGCCAGCAGCCAAGTATTCACGACCGGGGAGCTGTTTTTT.

The chain has TRBV27 and TRBJ1-6, with D tentatively TRBD1 (5 bases). Germline lookup yields CDR1 MNHEY and CDR2 SMNVEV (reference sequence). V was shortened by 8 bases and J by 8 bases, with 16 bases between the two germline ends. CDR3 length: 14 amino acids. This CDR3 is CASQTLGADSPLHF. The CDR3 coding sequence is TGTGCCAGCCAAACCCTCGGGGCGGATTCACCCCTCCACTTT.

A remark on this clone: The same CDR3 can be traced to other DNA sequences in this sample. As DNA, the CDR3 is TGTGCCAGCAGCGTAAGCGGTGTGGCCGGGGAGCTGTTTTTT. Translated, it gives CASSVSGVAGELFF. The V call is TRBV9, the J call TRBJ2-2, with a weak D call TRBD2 (5 bases). The CDR3 is 14 amino acids. CDR1 is SGDLS, CDR2 YYNGEE, per germline. Trimming stripped 1 base from V and 6 bases from J, with 10 bases between.

This clone was observed once. This chain uses TRBV4-2 with TRBJ2-7; tentatively, D is TRBD1 (5 bases). This CDR3 is 15 amino acids long. Per the germline V gene, CDR1 is LGHNA and CDR2 is YNFKEQ. Trimming stripped 0 bases from V and 7 bases from J, with 16 bases between. The CDR3: CASSQEGWAAGEQYF. As DNA, the CDR3 is TGTGCCAGCAGCCAAGAAGGTTGGGCGGCAGGGGAGCAGTACTTC.

The rearrangement uses TRBV6-1 and TRBJ1-2, with D possibly TRBD1 on 6 matching bases. CDR1 is MNHNS and CDR2 is SASEGT in the germline V gene. CDR3 length: 12 residues. V shed 1 base and J shed 8 bases, with 8 bases lying between them. The CDR3 loop is CASSEGGAGYTF. The DNA for the CDR3 is TGTGCCAGCAGTGAAGGGGGGGCCGGCTACACCTTC.

The gene calls are TRBV6-1 and TRBJ1-1; D gene ambiguous. The CDR3 consists of 18 residues. The germline V and J ends were trimmed by 3 bases and 0 bases, with 20 bases remaining between them. Per the germline V gene, CDR1 is MNHNS and CDR2 is SASEGT. CDR3 DNA sequence: TGTGCCAGCAGTGAGTTTGCCTGGTCCCAATTAGTGAACACTGAAGCTTTCTTT. Amino acids: CASSEFAWSQLVNTEAFF.

The chain uses TRBV7-2 and TRBJ2-3; possible D gene TRBD2, 5 bases. Germline V gene lookup returns CDR1 SGHTA and CDR2 FQGNSA. The CDR3 totals 14 residues. V dropped 5 bases and J dropped 6 bases, with 15 bases sitting between them. As DNA, the CDR3 is TGTGCCAGCAGCCCTATAGGGAGCCTGGATACGCAGTATTTT. It encodes CASSPIGSLDTQYF.

The chain uses TRBV6-1 and TRBJ1-5; unclear D gene. Trimming took off 2 bases at V and 6 bases at J, with 11 bases between the two ends. The CDR3 is 14 amino acids. Germline V gives CDR1 MNHNS, CDR2 SASEGT. CDR3 DNA: TGTGCCAGCAGTGAACTCCCCGGGGTTCAGCCCCAGCATTTT. Protein product: CASSELPGVQPQHF.

This clone was seen once. This rearrangement joins TRBV7-9 to TRBJ1-2, with D tentatively TRBD1 (6 bases). Germline-derived CDR1 and CDR2 are SEHNR and FQNEAQ (reference sequence). Trimming left V 5 bases short and J 2 bases short, with 15 bases between. The CDR3 spans 15 residues. The CDR3 coding sequence is TGTGCCAGCAGCGGCCGGGACAAACTAAACTATGGCTACACCTTC. Encoded protein: CASSGRDKLNYGYTF.

The chain recombines TRBV28 with TRBJ2-5; 8 bases map to TRBD1. CDR3 length: 16 residues. V lost 6 bases, J lost 2 bases, and 11 bases stayed unmatched. CDR1 is MDHEN, CDR2 SYDVKM, per germline. The CDR3 sequence is CASRFFRTGRQETQYF. The CDR3 DNA reads TGTGCCAGCAGGTTCTTTAGGACAGGGCGTCAAGAGACCCAGTACTTC.

The J gene is TRBJ1-3, the V gene TRBV5-6, with D uncertain. Between the trimmed V and J ends, which lost 4 bases and 0 bases, there was a span of 8 bases. This CDR3 has 14 amino acids. Germline CDR1 is SGHDT and CDR2 is YYEEEE. CDR3 nucleotides: TGTGCCAGCAGCGTCGGAGCCTCTGGAAACACCATATATTTT. This gives the protein CASSVGASGNTIYF. The full variable domain, with the rest looked up from reference TRBV5-6 and TRBJ1-3, is DAGVTQSPTHLIKTRGQQVTLRCSPKSGHDTVSWYQQALGQGPQFIFQYYEEEERQRGNFPDRFSGHQFPNYSSELNVNALLLGDSALYLCASSVGASGNTIYFGEGSWLTVV.

Turning to this clone: The junction does not match germline at one end; this may be a read error. CDR3 nucleotide sequence: TGTGCTAGCAGCTTAGAGATGAACACTGAAGCTTTCTTT. Protein: CASSLEMNTEAFF. The chain has TRBV7-7 and TRBJ1-1, with D unresolved. Germline V lookup: CDR1 SSHAT, CDR2 FNYEAQ (reference sequence). This CDR3 is built from 13 residues.

V usage is TRBV27 and J usage is TRBJ2-1, with a weak D call TRBD2 (6 bases). CDR1 MNHEY and CDR2 SMNVEV come from the germline V gene (reference sequence). The CDR3 totals 15 residues. V gave up 3 bases and J gave up 6 bases, with 15 bases separating them. The CDR3 loop is CASSLGGVPVNEQFF. CDR3 in DNA: TGTGCCAGCAGTTTGGGCGGGGTGCCCGTCAATGAGCAGTTCTTC.

This chain links TRBV7-9 with TRBJ2-2; 8 positions match TRBD1. V shed 1 base and J 2 bases; nucleotides not matched to a gene: 3. Per germline, CDR1 SEHNR and CDR2 FQNEAQ (reference sequence). The CDR3 consists of 16 residues. CDR3 coding DNA: TGTGCCAGCAGCTTAGTGTCAGGGGGCAACACCGGGGAGCTGTTTTTT. Protein: CASSLVSGGNTGELFF.

The gene calls are TRBV30 and TRBJ1-3, with D possibly matching TRBD1 (5 bases). This CDR3 region has 14 residues. CDR1 is GTSNPN and CDR2 is SVGIG in the germline V gene (reference sequence). V was trimmed by 3 bases and J by 2 bases, leaving 11 bases between them. The CDR3 bases are TGTGCCTGGAGAGGGCCAGGGCCTGGAAACACCATATATTTT. Protein sequence: CAWRGPGPGNTIYF.

The chain carries TRBV7-3 and TRBJ2-3; no reliable D call. Germline V gene data show CDR1 as SGHTA and CDR2 as FQGTGA. The CDR3 runs 15 residues. V lost 5 bases and J lost 4, with 16 bases in between. The CDR3 reads CASSVEAQFADTQYF. The CDR3 DNA sequence: TGTGCCAGCAGCGTAGAGGCCCAATTTGCAGATACGCAGTATTTT.